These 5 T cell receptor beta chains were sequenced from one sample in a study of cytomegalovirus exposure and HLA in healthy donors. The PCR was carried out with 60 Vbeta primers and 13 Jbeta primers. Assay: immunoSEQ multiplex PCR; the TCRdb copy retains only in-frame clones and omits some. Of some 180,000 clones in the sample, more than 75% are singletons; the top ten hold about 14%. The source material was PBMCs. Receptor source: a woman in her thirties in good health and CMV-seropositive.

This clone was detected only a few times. CDR3 nucleotides: TGTGCCAGCAGTTTATCTGGGAGTCCCCATTCACCCCTCCACTTT. Its translation: CASSLSGSPHSPLHF. The chain carries TRBV27 and TRBJ1-6; D is ambiguous. V lost 0 bases, J lost 8 bases, and 11 bases lay in between. The V gene's germline CDR1 is MNHEY and CDR2 SMNVEV (reference sequence). The CDR3 is made up of 15 amino acids.

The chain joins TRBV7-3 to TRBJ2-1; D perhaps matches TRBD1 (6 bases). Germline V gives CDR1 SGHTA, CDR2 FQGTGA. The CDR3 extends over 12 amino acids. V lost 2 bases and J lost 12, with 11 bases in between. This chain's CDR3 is CASSLPGGLQFF. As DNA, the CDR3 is TGTGCCAGCAGCTTACCTGGGGGCCTGCAGTTCTTC. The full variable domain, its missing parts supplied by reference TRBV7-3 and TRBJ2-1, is GAGVSQTPSNKVTEKGKYVELRCDPISGHTALYWYRQSLGQGPEFLIYFQGTGAADDSGLPNDRFFAVRPEGSVSTLKIQRTERGDSAVYLCASSLPGGLQFFGPGTRLTVL.

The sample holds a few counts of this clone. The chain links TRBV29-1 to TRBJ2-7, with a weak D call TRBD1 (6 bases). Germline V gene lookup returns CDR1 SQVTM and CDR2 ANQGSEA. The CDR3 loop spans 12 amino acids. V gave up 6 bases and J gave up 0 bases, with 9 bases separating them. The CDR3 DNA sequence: TGCAGCGTCCGGGACACCTCCTACGAGCAGTACTTC. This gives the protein CSVRDTSYEQYF.

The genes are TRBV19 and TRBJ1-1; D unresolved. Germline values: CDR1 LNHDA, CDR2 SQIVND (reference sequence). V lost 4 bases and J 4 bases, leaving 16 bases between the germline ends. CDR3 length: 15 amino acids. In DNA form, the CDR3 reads TGTGCCAGTAGTAGGAGGGCGGGCGTGAGCACTGAAGCTTTCTTT. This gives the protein CASSRRAGVSTEAFF.

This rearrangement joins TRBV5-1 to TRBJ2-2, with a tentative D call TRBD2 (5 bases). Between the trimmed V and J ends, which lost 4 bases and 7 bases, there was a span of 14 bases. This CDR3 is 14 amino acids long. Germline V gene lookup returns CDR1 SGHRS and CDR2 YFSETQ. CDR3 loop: CASSQLGSGGELFF. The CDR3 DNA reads TGCGCCAGCAGCCAGCTGGGGAGCGGCGGGGAGCTGTTTTTT.